This T cell receptor (beta chain) was captured in a study of regulatory dendritic cells for organ transplantation. Looking at the study overall: Dendritic cell cultures received LPS on day 6.

Whole-study results and caveats: The most alloreactive TCR clonotypes were found in resting memory CD8+ cells.

Germline-derived CDR1 and CDR2 are LGHNA and YSLEER. The CDR3 is 15 amino acids. Trimming left V 4 bases short and J 7 bases short, with 17 bases between. About this clone itself: The antigen remains unidentified.

Sorted subsets were CFSE-labeled and cultured roughly 5 days with allogeneic dendritic cells. The repertoire was sequenced with immunoSEQ multiplex PCR; TCRdb's copy has only in-frame clones and lacks some. The sample has some 11,000 clones, 74% seen once; the top ten hold 0.6% to 0.7%. V and J are TRBV4-3 and TRBJ1-5; unclear D gene. The sequence derives from a human donor in good health. Specimen: naive CD4+ T cells from blood cultured with regulatory dendritic cells. Indicated subset: CD45RA+ naive T cells. The CDR3 protein is CASSPGLGGRQPQHF. The CDR3 bases are TGCGCCAGCAGCCCCGGACTGGGAGGCAGGCAGCCCCAGCATTTT.